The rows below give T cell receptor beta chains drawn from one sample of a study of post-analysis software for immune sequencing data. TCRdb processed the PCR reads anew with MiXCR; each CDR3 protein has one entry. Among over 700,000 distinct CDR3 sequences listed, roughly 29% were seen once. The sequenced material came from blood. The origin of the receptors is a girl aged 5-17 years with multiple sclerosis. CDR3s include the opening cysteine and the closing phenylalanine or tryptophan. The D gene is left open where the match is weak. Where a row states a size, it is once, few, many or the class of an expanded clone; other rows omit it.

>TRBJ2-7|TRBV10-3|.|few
CAMGQGTNRYEQYF
TGTGCCATGGGGCAGGGGACGAACCGTTACGAGCAGTACTTC
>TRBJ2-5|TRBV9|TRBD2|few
CASSVGPSGGHNEQYF
TGTGCCAGCAGCGTAGGACCCTCGGGAGGCCACAATGAGCAGTACTTC
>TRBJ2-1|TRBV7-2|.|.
CASSFWDFGREQFF
TGTGCCAGCAGCTTCTGGGACTTTGGGCGGGAGCAGTTCTTC
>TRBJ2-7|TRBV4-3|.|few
CASSQHEAARPDEQYF
TGCGCCAGCAGCCAACATGAGGCGGCCCGTCCCGACGAGCAGTACTTC
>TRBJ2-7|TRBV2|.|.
CASSGAQQYF
TGTGCCAGCAGTGGGGCTCAACAGTACTTC
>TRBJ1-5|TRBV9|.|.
CASSAGKDQPQHF
TGTGCCAGCAGCGCAGGGAAAGATCAGCCCCAGCATTTT
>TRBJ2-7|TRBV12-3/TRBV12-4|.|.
CASSPQGEQYF
TGTGCCAGCAGTCCCCAGGGTGAGCAGTACTTC
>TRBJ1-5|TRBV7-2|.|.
CASSLTGGGLGPQHF
TGTGCCAGCAGCTTAACCGGTGGAGGGCTGGGGCCCCAGCATTTT
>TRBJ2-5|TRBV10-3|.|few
CAISDTKGKETQYF
TGTGCCATCAGTGACACTAAGGGGAAAGAGACCCAGTACTTC
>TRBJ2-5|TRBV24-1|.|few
CATSGSGGTFQETQYF
TGTGCCACCAGTGGTTCGGGCGGAACTTTCCAAGAGACCCAGTACTTC
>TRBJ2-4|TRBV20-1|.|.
CSAGSDGVHRRKNIQYF
TGCAGTGCTGGATCCGACGGGGTTCACCGGCGGAAAAACATTCAGTACTTC
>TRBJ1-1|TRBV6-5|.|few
CASNHGARVNTEAFF
TGTGCCAGCAATCACGGAGCACGGGTGAACACTGAAGCTTTCTTT
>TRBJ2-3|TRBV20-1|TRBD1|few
CRVPGQGHTQYF
TGCAGGGTCCCGGGACAGGGGCATACGCAGTATTTT
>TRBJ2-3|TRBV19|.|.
CASSIGQTDTQYF
TGTGCCAGTAGTATTGGACAGACAGATACGCAGTATTTT
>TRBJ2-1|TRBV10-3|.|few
CAISAGQRERNEQFF
TGTGCCATCAGCGCGGGGCAACGGGAGCGGAATGAGCAGTTCTTC
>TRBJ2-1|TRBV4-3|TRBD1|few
CASSQVGTGHNEQFF
TGCGCCAGCAGCCAAGTGGGGACAGGGCACAATGAGCAGTTCTTC
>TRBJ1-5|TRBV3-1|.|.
CASSQGVGVNQPQHF
TGTGCCAGCAGCCAAGGCGTAGGGGTTAATCAGCCCCAGCATTTT
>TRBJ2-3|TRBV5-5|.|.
CASSWEWPTDTQYF
TGTGCCAGCAGCTGGGAGTGGCCCACAGATACGCAGTATTTT
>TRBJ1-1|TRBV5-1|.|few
CASSLGPTGTEAFF
TGCGCCAGCAGCTTGGGACCCACTGGGACTGAAGCTTTCTTT
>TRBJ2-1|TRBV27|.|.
CASSLKGRQETQFF
TGTGCCAGCAGTTTAAAGGGAAGGCAAGAGACCCAGTTCTTC
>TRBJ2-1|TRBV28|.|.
CASSLPGVRQNEQFF
TGTGCCAGCAGTCTCCCGGGGGTGCGTCAAAATGAGCAGTTCTTC
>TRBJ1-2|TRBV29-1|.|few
CSVLEPGDYGYTF
TGCAGCGTTTTAGAACCAGGGGACTATGGCTACACCTTC
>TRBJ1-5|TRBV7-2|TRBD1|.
CASSPGGSNNQPQHF
TGTGCCAGCAGCCCAGGGGGTTCGAACAATCAGCCCCAGCATTTT
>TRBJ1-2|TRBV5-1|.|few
CASRAAEGPNYGYTF
TGCGCCAGCAGGGCTGCGGAGGGACCGAACTATGGCTACACCTTC
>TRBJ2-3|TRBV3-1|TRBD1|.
CASSPKGAYYTDTQYF
TGTGCCAGCAGCCCCAAGGGGGCCTATTATACAGATACGCAGTATTTT
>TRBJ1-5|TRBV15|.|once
CATSLWGRTSNQPQHF
TGTGCCACCAGCCTATGGGGAAGGACCAGCAATCAGCCCCAGCATTTT
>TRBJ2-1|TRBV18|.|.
CASSFTRGTYNEQFF
TGTGCCAGCTCTTTCACACGTGGAACATACAATGAGCAGTTCTTC
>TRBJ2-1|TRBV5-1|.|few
CASRQDSESYNEQFF
TGCGCCAGCAGACAGGACTCGGAATCCTACAATGAGCAGTTCTTC
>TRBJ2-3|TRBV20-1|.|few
CSARPVATDTQYF
TGCAGTGCTAGGCCGGTCGCCACAGATACGCAGTATTTT
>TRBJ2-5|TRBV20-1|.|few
CSARGLRLGETQYF
TGCAGTGCTAGAGGGCTTCGGTTGGGAGAGACCCAGTACTTC
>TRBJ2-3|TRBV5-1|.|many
CASSLIGGSSTGGPTDTQYF
TGCGCCAGCAGCTTGATTGGTGGCAGCTCCACCGGAGGACCCACAGATACGCAGTATTTT
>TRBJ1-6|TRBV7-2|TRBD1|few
CASSYSGQGGSPLHF
TGTGCCAGCAGCTATAGCGGACAGGGGGGTTCACCCCTCCACTTT
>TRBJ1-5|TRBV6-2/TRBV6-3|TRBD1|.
CASNLRTGPWNQPQHF
TGTGCCAGCAACCTCCGGACAGGGCCGTGGAATCAGCCCCAGCATTTT
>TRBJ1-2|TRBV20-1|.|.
CSAPGSRDLPNYGYTF
TGCAGTGCTCCCGGGAGTCGCGACCTTCCTAACTATGGCTACACCTTC
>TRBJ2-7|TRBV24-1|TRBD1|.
CATSDGQGPKYNEQYF
TGTGCCACCAGTGATGGACAGGGACCAAAATACAATGAGCAGTACTTC
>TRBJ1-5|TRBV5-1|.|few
CASRSGQPQHF
TGCGCCAGCAGGAGTGGGCAGCCCCAGCATTTT
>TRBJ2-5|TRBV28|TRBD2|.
CASSYRLAGGGETQYF
TGTGCCAGCAGTTACCGACTAGCGGGTGGAGGAGAGACCCAGTACTTC
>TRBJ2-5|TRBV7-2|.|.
CASSATSGPETQYF
TGTGCCAGCAGCGCCACGTCGGGTCCCGAGACCCAGTACTTC
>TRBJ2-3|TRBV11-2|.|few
CASSLAKRSRDTQYF
TGTGCCAGCAGCTTAGCTAAGCGGTCCAGGGATACGCAGTATTTT
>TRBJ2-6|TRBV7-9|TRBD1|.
CASSLGQGAEGANVLTF
TGTGCCAGCAGCCTGGGACAGGGGGCTGAAGGGGCCAACGTCCTGACTTTC